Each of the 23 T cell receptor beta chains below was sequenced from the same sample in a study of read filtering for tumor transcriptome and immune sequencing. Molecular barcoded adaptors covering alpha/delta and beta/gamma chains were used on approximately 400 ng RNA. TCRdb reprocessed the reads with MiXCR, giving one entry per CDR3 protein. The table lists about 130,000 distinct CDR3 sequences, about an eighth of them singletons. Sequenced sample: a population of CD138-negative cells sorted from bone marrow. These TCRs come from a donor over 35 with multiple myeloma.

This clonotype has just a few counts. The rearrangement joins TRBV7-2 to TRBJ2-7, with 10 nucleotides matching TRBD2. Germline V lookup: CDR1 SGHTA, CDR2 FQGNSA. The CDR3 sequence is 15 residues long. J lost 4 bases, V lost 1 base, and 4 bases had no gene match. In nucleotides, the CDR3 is TGTGCCAGCAGCTTAGATAGCGGGAGGATGTACGAGCAGTACTTC. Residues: CASSLDSGRMYEQYF. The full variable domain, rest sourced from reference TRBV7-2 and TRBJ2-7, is GAGVSQSPSNKVTEKGKDVELRCDPISGHTALYWYRQSLGQGLEFLIYFQGNSAPDKSGLPSDRFSAERTGGSVSTLTIQRTQQEDSAVYLCASSLDSGRMYEQYFGPGTRLTVT.

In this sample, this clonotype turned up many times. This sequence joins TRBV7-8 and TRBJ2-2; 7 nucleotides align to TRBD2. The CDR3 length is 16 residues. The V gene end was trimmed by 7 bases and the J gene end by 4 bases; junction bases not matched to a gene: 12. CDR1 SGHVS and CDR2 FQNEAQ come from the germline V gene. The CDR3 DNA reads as TGTGCCAGCACGACTGACCCGCGGGGGATCACCGGGGAGCTGTTTTTT. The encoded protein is CASTTDPRGITGELFF.

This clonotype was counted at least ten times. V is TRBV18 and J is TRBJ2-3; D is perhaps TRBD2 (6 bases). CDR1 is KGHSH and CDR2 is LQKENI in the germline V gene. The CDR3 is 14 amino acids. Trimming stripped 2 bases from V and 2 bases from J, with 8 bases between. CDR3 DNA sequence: TGTGCCAGCTCACCAGCGGGATACACAGATACGCAGTATTTT. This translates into CASSPAGYTDTQYF.

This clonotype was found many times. This chain's CDR3 is CSVREGPDEQYF. Here the CDR3 DNA reads TGCAGCGTCCGGGAGGGCCCGGACGAGCAGTACTTC. V is TRBV29-1 and J is TRBJ2-7, with TRBD2 matching 8 bases. The CDR3 is made up of 12 amino acids. Germline V gene data show CDR1 as SQVTM and CDR2 as ANQGSEA. The ends lost 6 bases at V and 5 bases at J; junction bases unmatched: 6.

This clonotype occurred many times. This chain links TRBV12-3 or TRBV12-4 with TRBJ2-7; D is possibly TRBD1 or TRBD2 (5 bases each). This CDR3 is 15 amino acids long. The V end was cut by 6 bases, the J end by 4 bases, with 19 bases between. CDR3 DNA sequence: TGTGCCAGCAGCCCGGGACCATTAGAGGCGTACGAGCAGTACTTC. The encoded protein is CASSPGPLEAYEQYF.

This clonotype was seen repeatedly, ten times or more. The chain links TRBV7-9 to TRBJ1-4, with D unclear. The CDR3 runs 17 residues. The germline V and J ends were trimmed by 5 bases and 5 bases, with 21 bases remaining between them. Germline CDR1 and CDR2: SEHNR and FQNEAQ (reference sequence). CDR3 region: CASSLPGGIRPNEKLFF. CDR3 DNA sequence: TGTGCCAGCAGCCTCCCCGGCGGTATCAGGCCCAATGAAAAACTGTTTTTT.

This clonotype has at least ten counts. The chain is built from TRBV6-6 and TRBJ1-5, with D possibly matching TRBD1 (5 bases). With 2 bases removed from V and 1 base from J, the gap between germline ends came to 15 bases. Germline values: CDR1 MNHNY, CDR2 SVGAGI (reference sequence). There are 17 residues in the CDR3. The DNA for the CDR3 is TGTGCCAGCAGTTACAGGGTTGGGTACAGGAGCAATCAGCCCCAGCATTTT. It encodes CASSYRVGYRSNQPQHF.

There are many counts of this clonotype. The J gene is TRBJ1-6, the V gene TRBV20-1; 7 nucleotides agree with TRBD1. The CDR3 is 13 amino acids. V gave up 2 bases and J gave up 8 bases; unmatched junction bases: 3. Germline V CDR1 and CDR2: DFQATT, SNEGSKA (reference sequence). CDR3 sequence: CSARIQGDSPLHF. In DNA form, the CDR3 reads TGCAGTGCTAGAATCCAGGGGGATTCACCCCTCCACTTT.

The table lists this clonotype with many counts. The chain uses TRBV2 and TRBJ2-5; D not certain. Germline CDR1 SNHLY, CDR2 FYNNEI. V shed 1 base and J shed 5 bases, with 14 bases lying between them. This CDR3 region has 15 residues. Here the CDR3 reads CASSEDGPRRETQYF. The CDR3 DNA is TGTGCCAGCAGTGAAGACGGCCCTCGACGGGAGACCCAGTACTTC.

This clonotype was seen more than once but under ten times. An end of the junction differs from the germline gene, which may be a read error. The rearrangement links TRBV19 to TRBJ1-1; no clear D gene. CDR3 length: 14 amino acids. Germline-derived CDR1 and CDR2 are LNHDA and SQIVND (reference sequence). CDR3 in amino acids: CASSIDLMNIEAFF. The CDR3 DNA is TGTGCCAGTAGTATTGACCTCATGAACATTGAAGCTTTCTTT.

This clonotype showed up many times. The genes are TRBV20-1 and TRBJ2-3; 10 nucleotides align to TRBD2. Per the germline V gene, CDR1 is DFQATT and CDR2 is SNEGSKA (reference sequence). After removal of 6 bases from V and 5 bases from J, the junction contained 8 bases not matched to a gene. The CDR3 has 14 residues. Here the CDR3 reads CSAISGRALDTQYF. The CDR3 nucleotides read TGCAGTGCCATCAGCGGGAGGGCCTTAGATACGCAGTATTTT.

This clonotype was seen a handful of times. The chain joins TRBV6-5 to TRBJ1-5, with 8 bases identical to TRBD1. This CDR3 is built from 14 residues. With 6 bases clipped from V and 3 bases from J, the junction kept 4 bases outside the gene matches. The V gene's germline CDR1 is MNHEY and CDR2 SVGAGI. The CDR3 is CASRRQGHNQPQHF. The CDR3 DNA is TGTGCCAGCAGGAGACAGGGGCACAATCAGCCCCAGCATTTT.

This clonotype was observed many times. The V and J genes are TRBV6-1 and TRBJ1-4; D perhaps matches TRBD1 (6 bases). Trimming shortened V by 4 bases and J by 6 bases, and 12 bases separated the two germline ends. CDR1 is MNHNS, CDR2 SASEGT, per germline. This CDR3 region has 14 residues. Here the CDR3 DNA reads TGTGCCAGCAGTGGATACAGGGATGATGAAAAACTGTTTTTT. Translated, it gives CASSGYRDDEKLFF.

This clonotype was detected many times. The CDR3: CASSATQVTADTQYF. The CDR3 DNA follows: TGTGCCAGCAGCGCGACCCAGGTAACGGCAGATACGCAGTATTTT. The V call is TRBV7-9, the J call TRBJ2-3; the D is unclear. Germline CDR1 is SEHNR and CDR2 is FQNEAQ (reference sequence). With 5 bases removed from V and 4 bases from J, the gap between germline ends came to 16 bases. The CDR3 runs to 15 residues.

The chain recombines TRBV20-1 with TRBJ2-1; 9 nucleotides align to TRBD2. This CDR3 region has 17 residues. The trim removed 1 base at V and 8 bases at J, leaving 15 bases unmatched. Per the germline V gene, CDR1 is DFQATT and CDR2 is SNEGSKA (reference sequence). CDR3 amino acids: CSARASVGLAGLYEQFF. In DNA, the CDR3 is TGCAGTGCTAGAGCATCAGTCGGGCTAGCGGGACTCTATGAGCAGTTCTTC.

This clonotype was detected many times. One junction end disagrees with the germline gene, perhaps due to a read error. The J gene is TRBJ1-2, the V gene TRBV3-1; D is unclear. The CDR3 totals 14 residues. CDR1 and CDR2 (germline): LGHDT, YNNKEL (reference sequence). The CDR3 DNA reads TGTGTCAGCAGCCAAGAAGGACGGCGAATTGGCTACACCTTC. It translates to CVSSQEGRRIGYTF.

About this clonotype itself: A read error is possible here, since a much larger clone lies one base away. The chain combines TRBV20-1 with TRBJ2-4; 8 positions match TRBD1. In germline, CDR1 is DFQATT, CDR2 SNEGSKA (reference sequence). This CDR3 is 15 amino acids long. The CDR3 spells CSARDLRGLVDIQHF. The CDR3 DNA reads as TGCAGTGCTAGAGACCTCAGGGGGCTTGTGGACATTCAGCACTTC.

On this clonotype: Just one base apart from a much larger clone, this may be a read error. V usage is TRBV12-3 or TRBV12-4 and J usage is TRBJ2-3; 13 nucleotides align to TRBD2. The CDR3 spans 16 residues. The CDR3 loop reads CASSSGLAGVADMQYF. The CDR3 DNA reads TGTGCCAGCAGTAGTGGACTAGCGGGAGTGGCAGATATGCAGTATTTT.

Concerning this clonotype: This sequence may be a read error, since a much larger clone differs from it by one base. The chain's CDR3 is CASSQDGEGREAFF. CDR3 sequence (DNA): TGCGCCAGCAGCCAAGATGGGGAAGGCCGTGAAGCTTTCTTT. The chain joins TRBV4-1 to TRBJ1-1, with D unclear. This CDR3 contains 14 residues. V was cut by 0 bases and J by 7 bases, with 12 bases left in between. Germline loops: CDR1 MGHRA, CDR2 YSYEKL.

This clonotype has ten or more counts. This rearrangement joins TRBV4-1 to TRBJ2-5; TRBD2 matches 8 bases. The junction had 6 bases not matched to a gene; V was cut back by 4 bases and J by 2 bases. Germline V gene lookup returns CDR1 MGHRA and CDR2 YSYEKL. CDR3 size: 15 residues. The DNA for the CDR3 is TGCGCCAGCAGCCTCAGCGGGAGTGCTCAAGAGACCCAGTACTTC. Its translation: CASSLSGSAQETQYF.

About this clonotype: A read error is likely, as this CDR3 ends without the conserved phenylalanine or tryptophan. The CDR3 DNA is TGTGCCAGCAGTTTATCGGCGGGGGTGAACACTGAAGCTTTCTTA. Translation gives CASSLSAGVNTEAFL. The chain uses TRBV27 and TRBJ1-1; D is perhaps TRBD1 (5 bases). The CDR3 totals 15 residues. With 0 bases removed from V and 0 bases from J, the gap between germline ends came to 8 bases. The germline gives CDR1 MNHEY, CDR2 SMNVEV (reference sequence).

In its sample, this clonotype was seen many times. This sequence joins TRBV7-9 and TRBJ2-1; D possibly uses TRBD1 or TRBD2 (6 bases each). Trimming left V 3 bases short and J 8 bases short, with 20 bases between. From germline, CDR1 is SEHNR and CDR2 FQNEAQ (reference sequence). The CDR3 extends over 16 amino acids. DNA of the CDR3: TGTGCCAGCAGCTTTAGGGGGGACTCGTTCTCCTATGAGCAGTTCTTC. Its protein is CASSFRGDSFSYEQFF.

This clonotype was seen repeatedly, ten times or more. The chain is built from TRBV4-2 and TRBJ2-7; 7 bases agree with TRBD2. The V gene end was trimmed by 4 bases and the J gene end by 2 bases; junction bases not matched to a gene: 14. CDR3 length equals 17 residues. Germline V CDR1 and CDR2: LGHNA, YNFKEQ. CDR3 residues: CASSPGGSQRGAYEQYF. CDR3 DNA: TGTGCCAGCAGCCCAGGAGGGAGCCAGCGGGGAGCCTACGAGCAGTACTTC.